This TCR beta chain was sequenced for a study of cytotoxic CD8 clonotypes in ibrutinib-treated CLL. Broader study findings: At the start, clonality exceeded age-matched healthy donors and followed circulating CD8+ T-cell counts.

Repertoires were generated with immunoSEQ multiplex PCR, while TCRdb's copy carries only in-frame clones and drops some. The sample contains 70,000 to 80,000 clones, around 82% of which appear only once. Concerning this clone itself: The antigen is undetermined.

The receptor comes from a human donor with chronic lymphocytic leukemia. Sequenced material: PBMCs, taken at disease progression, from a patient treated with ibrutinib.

CDR3 bases: TGTGCCAGCTCACCACTCGGCGTCCCAGATACGCAGTATTTT. Its protein product is CASSPLGVPDTQYF. The genes are TRBV18 and TRBJ2-3; no clear D. Trimming took off 1 base at V and 4 bases at J, with 9 bases between the two ends. Germline-derived CDR1 and CDR2 are KGHSH and LQKENI. CDR3 length: 14 residues.